The 9 T cell receptor beta chains given below trace back to one sample, sequenced in a study of shared clonotypes between healthy human individuals. TCRdb's copy holds only in-frame clones and misses some; the assay was immunoSEQ multiplex PCR. The sample consists of about 710,000 clones, approximately 73% of them appearing once. Material: memory CD4+ T cells sorted from blood. Subset described: CD45RA-negative fraction. The receptors shown here come from a woman aged 25 to 39 in good health.

This sequence joins TRBV7-2 and TRBJ2-7; tentative D call: TRBD2 (5 bases). There are 13 residues in the CDR3. The germline CDR1 and CDR2 sequences are SGHTA and FQGNSA. The V and J ends lost 3 bases and 3 bases respectively, with 9 bases between them. The CDR3 is CASSFGGLYEQYF. CDR3 nucleotides: TGTGCCAGCAGCTTCGGCGGGCTCTACGAGCAGTACTTC. Combining the CDR3 with reference TRBV7-2 and TRBJ2-7 gives the whole variable domain GAGVSQSPSNKVTEKGKDVELRCDPISGHTALYWYRQSLGQGLEFLIYFQGNSAPDKSGLPSDRFSAERTGGSVSTLTIQRTQQEDSAVYLCASSFGGLYEQYFGPGTRLTVT.

The V gene is TRBV5-1, the J gene TRBJ2-7; perhaps TRBD2 as D (6 bases). This CDR3 is 16 amino acids long. Trimming removed 4 bases from V and 3 bases from J, with 20 bases in between. CDR1 and CDR2 (germline): SGHRS, YFSETQ. The CDR3 region is CASSPTGLTAVYEQYF. The DNA for the CDR3 is TGCGCCAGCAGCCCGACTGGACTAACCGCGGTCTACGAGCAGTACTTC. Looking up the rest from reference TRBV5-1 and TRBJ2-7 gives the full variable domain: KAGVTQTPRYLIKTRGQQVTLSCSPISGHRSVSWYQQTPGQGLQFLFEYFSETQRNKGNFPGRFSGRQFSNSRSEMNVSTLELGDSALYLCASSPTGLTAVYEQYFGPGTRLTVT.

This chain connects TRBV2 to TRBJ2-1; TRBD2 matches at 8 bases. CDR1 is SNHLY and CDR2 is FYNNEI in the germline V gene. V shed 4 bases, J shed 5 bases, and the junction held 7 bases outside the gene matches. This CDR3 spans 15 amino acids. The CDR3 here is CASSVGREGHNEQFF. DNA for the CDR3: TGTGCCAGCAGTGTAGGCCGGGAGGGCCACAATGAGCAGTTCTTC.

The chain recombines TRBV15 with TRBJ2-7, with 7 nucleotides matching TRBD1. CDR3 length: 14 amino acids. CDR1 LNHNV and CDR2 YYDKDF come from the germline V gene (reference sequence). V dropped 6 bases and J dropped 2; count of bases not matched to a gene: 7. The CDR3 is CATRLYRGAYEQYF. The CDR3 DNA reads as TGTGCCACCAGATTGTACAGGGGAGCCTACGAGCAGTACTTC.

As concerns this clone: Other DNA variants within this sample encode the same CDR3. The rearrangement joins TRBV5-1 to TRBJ2-5, with 12 bases lining up with TRBD2. The CDR3 consists of 15 residues. Looked up from germline, CDR1 is SGHRS and CDR2 is YFSETQ. V shed 0 bases, J shed 5 bases, and the junction held 2 bases outside the gene matches. The CDR3 sequence: CASSLGLAGEETQYF. CDR3 in DNA: TGCGCCAGCAGCTTGGGACTAGCGGGAGAGGAGACCCAGTACTTC.

The genes are TRBV28 and TRBJ1-4; no clear D. Germline values: CDR1 MDHEN, CDR2 SYDVKM. The CDR3 has 12 amino acids. Trimming shortened V by 3 bases and J by 10 bases, and 9 bases separated the two germline ends. CDR3 amino acids: CASSFPNRKLFF. For the CDR3, the DNA is TGTGCCAGCAGTTTTCCCAACCGAAAACTGTTTTTT. Filled out from reference TRBV28 and TRBJ1-4, the complete variable domain reads DVKVTQSSRYLVKRTGEKVFLECVQDMDHENMFWYRQDPGLGLRLIYFSYDVKMKEKGDIPEGYSVSREKKERFSLILESASTNQTSMYLCASSFPNRKLFFGSGTQLSVL.

The V call is TRBV6-5, the J call TRBJ2-7, with D hard to call. V lost 0 bases to trimming and J lost 2 bases, with 11 bases between them. The V gene's germline CDR1 is MNHEY and CDR2 SVGAGI. There are 15 residues in the CDR3. Here the CDR3 reads CASSYSPTLTYEQYF. The CDR3 DNA reads TGTGCCAGCAGTTACTCTCCGACTCTGACCTACGAGCAGTACTTC.

J is TRBJ2-2 and V is TRBV7-7; 10 nucleotides align to TRBD1. The CDR3 sequence is 15 residues long. V was pared by 4 bases and J by 6 bases, with 5 bases of the junction left unmatched. CDR1 and CDR2 (germline): SSHAT, FNYEAQ (reference sequence). CDR3 coding DNA: TGTGCCAGCAGCTCGACAGGGGGCAAGGCCGGGGAGCTGTTTTTT. The encoded protein is CASSSTGGKAGELFF.

Note on this clone: The same CDR3 also results from other DNA sequences found in this sample. This chain joins TRBV5-1 and TRBJ2-1, with 7 nucleotides matching TRBD2. This CDR3 spans 15 amino acids. The J segment lost 0 bases and the V segment lost 4 bases, leaving 4 bases of the junction unmatched. The germline gives CDR1 SGHRS, CDR2 YFSETQ. Here the CDR3 reads CASSASSGSYNEQFF. CDR3 bases: TGCGCCAGCAGCGCATCTAGCGGCTCCTACAATGAGCAGTTCTTC.